Following are 9 T cell receptor beta chains from one sample sequenced in a study of T cells in Graves' hyperthyroidism and ophthalmopathy (dated by TCRdb to between 2018 and 2020). The receptor library was made with multiplex PCR. Reads for this sample came from an Illumina HiSeq 2000. The TCR beta CDR3 regions were amplified from RNA transcripts. A first-round RT-PCR of the TCR CDR3 used the HTBI primer set with the Qiagen OneStep RT-PCR kit. TCRdb cleaned the public reads at Q25 with fastp, built clones with MiXCR and kept in-frame beta chains. Every entry covers one CDR3 protein and lists the most common genes and DNA from its rows. In all, the sample holds 550,000 to 650,000 distinct CDR3 sequences, and 11% to 15% of those were seen once. Of the sample, approximately 5.7% is held by the ten largest clones. The sequenced sample consisted of blood. The receptors come from a woman in her 30s with Graves' hyperthyroidism that later progressed to Graves' ophthalmopathy.

This clonotype showed up many times. This rearrangement joins TRBV7-9 to TRBJ2-7; 8 nucleotides match TRBD1. The CDR3 covers 16 residues. With 2 bases clipped from V and 5 bases from J, the junction kept 11 bases outside the gene matches. Germline V gene data show CDR1 as SEHNR and CDR2 as FQNEAQ (reference sequence). CDR3 loop: CASSLFREDRVNEQYF. CDR3 bases: TGTGCCAGCAGCTTATTTCGCGAGGACAGGGTGAACGAGCAGTACTTC.

This clonotype was found once. The V gene is TRBV30, the J gene TRBJ2-7; D is unresolved. This CDR3 contains 12 residues. Trimming shortened V by 0 bases and J by 6 bases, and 9 bases separated the two germline ends. Per germline, CDR1 GTSNPN and CDR2 SVGIG (reference sequence). The CDR3 region has the DNA TGTGCCTGGAGTGTACGAAGTGGCGAGCAGTACTTC. It is translated as CAWSVRSGEQYF.

This clonotype has at least ten counts. This chain links TRBV7-2 with TRBJ1-4, with 8 bases aligning to TRBD1. The CDR3 is 16 amino acids. The ends lost 4 bases at V and 8 bases at J; junction bases unmatched: 12. Germline V gene lookup returns CDR1 SGHTA and CDR2 FQGNSA. CDR3 sequence (DNA): TGTGCCAGCAGCTCCCTGGACAGGGCCCCGCCCGAAAAACTGTTTTTT. This sequence encodes CASSSLDRAPPEKLFF.

This clonotype was picked up a small number of times. The chain links TRBV6-1 to TRBJ1-3; D unclear. V lost 4 bases, J lost 1 base, and 8 bases lay in between. Germline CDR1 is MNHNS and CDR2 is SASEGT. CDR3 length equals 14 residues. The CDR3 protein is CASSARTSGNTIYF. The CDR3 DNA follows: TGTGCCAGCAGTGCAAGGACGTCTGGAAACACCATATATTTT.

In this sample, this clonotype turned up many times. This chain joins TRBV30 and TRBJ2-7; 7 bases align to TRBD2. This CDR3 comprises 14 residues. Trimming removed 0 bases from V and 1 base from J; junction bases left unmatched: 3. CDR1 GTSNPN and CDR2 SVGIG come from the germline V gene (reference sequence). CDR3 amino acids: CAWSVGSGSYEQYF. DNA of the CDR3: TGTGCCTGGAGTGTGGGTAGCGGGTCCTACGAGCAGTACTTC.

This clonotype has a count of ten or more. The V and J genes are TRBV28 and TRBJ2-7; no definite D call. The CDR3 loop spans 12 amino acids. V was trimmed by 8 bases and J by 4 bases, leaving 12 bases between them. The germline CDR1 and CDR2 sequences are MDHEN and SYDVKM. The chain's CDR3 is CASGPPPYEQYF. CDR3 coding DNA: TGTGCCAGCGGCCCTCCGCCATACGAGCAGTACTTC. Drawing the rest from reference TRBV28 and TRBJ2-7, the complete variable domain is DVKVTQSSRYLVKRTGEKVFLECVQDMDHENMFWYRQDPGLGLRLIYFSYDVKMKEKGDIPEGYSVSREKKERFSLILESASTNQTSMYLCASGPPPYEQYFGPGTRLTVT.

This clonotype was found a few times. The rearrangement joins TRBV6-1 to TRBJ2-5; 7 bases align to TRBD1. The CDR3 is made up of 13 amino acids. Per germline, CDR1 MNHNS and CDR2 SASEGT. V lost 8 bases, J lost 3 bases, and 6 bases stayed unmatched. The CDR3 reads CASGPQGEETQYF. Here the CDR3 DNA reads TGTGCCAGCGGTCCCCAGGGGGAAGAGACCCAGTACTTC.

The gene calls are TRBV6-2 or TRBV6-3 and TRBJ2-4; 10 bases are shared with TRBD2. The CDR3 is 19 amino acids. After removal of 6 bases from V and 6 bases from J, the junction contained 20 bases not matched to a gene. Germline CDR1 MNHEY, CDR2 SVGEGT. The CDR3: CASREREGRPPWGGNIQYF. The CDR3 DNA follows: TGTGCCAGCAGGGAGCGGGAGGGACGACCCCCTTGGGGAGGAAACATTCAGTACTTC.

This clonotype was seen a handful of times. This sequence joins TRBV20-1 and TRBJ2-1; TRBD1 aligns across 7 bases. The CDR3 runs to 16 residues. Looked up from germline, CDR1 is DFQATT and CDR2 is SNEGSKA (reference sequence). The junction had 13 bases not matched to a gene; V was cut back by 5 bases and J by 3 bases. This chain's CDR3 is CSAYTRTTGHYNEQFF. The DNA of the CDR3 is TGCAGTGCTTATACAAGAACGACAGGGCACTACAATGAGCAGTTCTTC.